Below are 26 T cell receptor beta chains sequenced from a single sample in a study of blood T cell repertoires in COVID-19. Repertoires were generated with immunoSEQ multiplex PCR, while TCRdb's copy carries only in-frame clones and drops some. The sample consists of some 280,000 clones, roughly nine tenths of them appearing once. Sequenced input: peripheral blood. These receptors were taken from a woman aged 40 to 50 who had recovered from COVID-19.

This rearrangement joins TRBV27 to TRBJ1-5; 7 bases align to TRBD1. CDR3 length: 13 residues. V dropped 6 bases and J dropped 5; count of bases not matched to a gene: 4. CDR1 is MNHEY, CDR2 SMNVEV, per germline (reference sequence). CDR3 sequence reads: CASSRGRDQPQHF. The CDR3 coding sequence is TGTGCCAGCAGCAGGGGGAGAGATCAGCCCCAGCATTTT.

The chain combines TRBV29-1 with TRBJ2-3, with 7 bases that match TRBD1. Germline trimming cut 5 bases from V and 6 bases from J; bases unmatched to any gene: 5. CDR3 size: 12 residues. Germline CDR1 SQVTM, CDR2 ANQGSEA. CDR3 DNA sequence: TGCAGCGTTAGCACGACAGGGGATACGCAGTATTTT. Protein product: CSVSTTGDTQYF.

The genes are TRBV19 and TRBJ1-6; TRBD1 matches at 7 bases. This CDR3 is built from 15 residues. Germline values: CDR1 LNHDA, CDR2 SQIVND (reference sequence). V shed 5 bases, J shed 8 bases, and the junction held 9 bases outside the gene matches. As DNA, the CDR3 is TGTGCCAGTAGTGACGGAGGGACAGCACATTCACCCCTCCACTTT. Protein product: CASSDGGTAHSPLHF.

This sequence joins TRBV12-3 or TRBV12-4 and TRBJ2-7, with 7 bases aligning to TRBD1. The V gene end was trimmed by 8 bases and the J gene end by 3 bases; junction bases not matched to a gene: 7. The CDR3 consists of 13 residues. DNA for the CDR3: TGTGCCAGCTCCCCCGGGGACAGCTACGAGCAGTACTTC. Translated: CASSPGDSYEQYF.

The chain couples TRBV15 to TRBJ2-5; weak D call: TRBD2 (6 bases). Trimming took off 0 bases at V and 10 bases at J, with 21 bases between the two ends. Per germline, CDR1 LNHNV and CDR2 YYDKDF (reference sequence). The CDR3 consists of 16 residues. The CDR3 region has the DNA TGTGCCACCAGCAGAGAGCGGGGTTTAAGGGACTTTGACCAGTACTTC. Translated: CATSRERGLRDFDQYF.

The chain couples TRBV11-3 to TRBJ2-1; D perhaps matches TRBD1 (6 bases). Looked up from germline, CDR1 is SGHNT and CDR2 is YENEEA. Trimming took 5 bases from V and 6 from J, leaving 11 bases between them. The CDR3 extends over 13 amino acids. Written as DNA, the CDR3 is TGTGCCAGCAGCCAAAACAGGGTCAATGAGCAGTTCTTC. Encoded protein: CASSQNRVNEQFF.

The chain links TRBV10-3 to TRBJ2-7; TRBD2 is a possible D gene (6 bases). Trimming took 3 bases from V and 2 from J, leaving 8 bases between them. Looked up from germline, CDR1 is ENHRY and CDR2 is SYGVKD. CDR3 size: 13 residues. In nucleotides, the CDR3 is TGTGCCATCAGTGATGCGGGACCCTACGAGCAGTACTTC. It specifies CAISDAGPYEQYF.

The chain recombines TRBV7-2 with TRBJ2-1, with 9 nucleotides matching TRBD1. This CDR3 has 15 amino acids. Germline V gene lookup returns CDR1 SGHTA and CDR2 FQGNSA. The trim removed 6 bases at V and 8 bases at J, leaving 11 bases unmatched. The CDR3 sequence: CASRSPGQGGHEQFF. The CDR3 nucleotides are TGTGCCAGCAGATCACCGGGACAGGGTGGTCATGAGCAGTTCTTC. Together with reference TRBV7-2 and TRBJ2-1, the CDR3 gives the full variable domain: GAGVSQSPSNKVTEKGKDVELRCDPISGHTALYWYRQSLGQGLEFLIYFQGNSAPDKSGLPSDRFSAERTGGSVSTLTIQRTQQEDSAVYLCASRSPGQGGHEQFFGPGTRLTVL.

V and J are TRBV6-6 and TRBJ1-2; 8 bases match TRBD1. The V gene end was trimmed by 6 bases and the J gene end by 6 bases; junction bases not matched to a gene: 9. CDR3 length: 14 amino acids. From germline, CDR1 is MNHNY and CDR2 SVGAGI (reference sequence). The CDR3 loop is CASSRTGTDNGYTF. DNA for the CDR3: TGTGCCAGCAGCCGGACAGGGACAGACAATGGCTACACCTTC.

This chain links TRBV19 with TRBJ1-4; 10 bases align to TRBD1. The length of the CDR3 is 17 residues. Looked up from germline, CDR1 is LNHDA and CDR2 is SQIVND (reference sequence). V dropped 5 bases and J dropped 7; count of bases not matched to a gene: 13. CDR3 nucleotide sequence: TGTGCCAGTAGTCCATCCCGGGACAGGGGTGTGTTTGAAAAACTGTTTTTT. Translated: CASSPSRDRGVFEKLFF.

The rearrangement uses TRBV7-9 and TRBJ2-7; unclear D gene. There are 14 residues in the CDR3. Germline CDR1 is SEHNR and CDR2 is FQNEAQ (reference sequence). Trimming took 3 bases from V and 0 from J, leaving 9 bases between them. CDR3 protein: CASSLGSSSYEQYF. CDR3 coding DNA: TGTGCCAGCAGCTTGGGTAGCAGCTCCTACGAGCAGTACTTC.

The rearrangement links TRBV27 to TRBJ2-7; D is uncertain. The V gene lost 10 bases and the J gene lost 0 bases, with 10 bases spanning the gap. The CDR3 length is 12 residues. Germline lookup yields CDR1 MNHEY and CDR2 SMNVEV (reference sequence). CDR3 loop: CATRDISYEQYF. CDR3 coding DNA: TGTGCCACCCGAGACATCTCCTACGAGCAGTACTTC.

This rearrangement joins TRBV6-1 to TRBJ1-2; the D is unclear. This CDR3 region has 12 residues. Between the trimmed V and J ends, which lost 3 bases and 9 bases, there was a span of 11 bases. Germline CDR1 and CDR2: MNHNS and SASEGT. This CDR3 is CASSDPTGSYTF. CDR3 sequence (DNA): TGTGCCAGCAGTGATCCTACGGGGAGCTACACCTTC.

The chain couples TRBV27 to TRBJ1-5; no clear D gene. CDR3 length: 14 residues. V was trimmed by 2 bases and J by 2 bases, leaving 7 bases between them. Germline CDR1 reads MNHEY; CDR2 reads SMNVEV (reference sequence). The CDR3: CASSLTVGNQPQHF. In nucleotides, the CDR3 is TGTGCCAGCAGTTTAACGGTCGGCAATCAGCCCCAGCATTTT.

The gene calls are TRBV24-1 and TRBJ2-7; TRBD1 aligns across 8 bases. The germline V gene has CDR1 KGHDR and CDR2 SFDVKD. The CDR3 extends over 15 amino acids. V lost 10 bases and J lost 2; bases outside the gene matches: 12. Here the CDR3 DNA reads TGTGCCACTAGAATACCGGACAGGGATACCTACGAGCAGTACTTC. Translated: CATRIPDRDTYEQYF.

The genes are TRBV5-4 and TRBJ2-7, with 7 nucleotides matching TRBD1. The CDR3 runs 13 residues. V lost 2 bases and J lost 5; bases outside the gene matches: 4. Germline V gene lookup returns CDR1 SGHNT and CDR2 YYREEE (reference sequence). The CDR3 loop reads CASSLGQGDEQYF. The DNA of the CDR3 is TGTGCCAGCAGCTTAGGGCAGGGGGACGAGCAGTACTTC.

This sequence joins TRBV6-6 and TRBJ2-2; 14 bases are a match to TRBD2. Germline V lookup: CDR1 MNHNY, CDR2 SVGAGI (reference sequence). CDR3 length equals 15 residues. V shed 10 bases and J 9 bases; nucleotides not matched to a gene: 10. As DNA, the CDR3 is TGTGCCACCGATCCCGGGACTAGCGGGAGTAGGGAGCTGTTTTTT. This codes for CATDPGTSGSRELFF.

V and J are TRBV30 and TRBJ2-5, with 7 nucleotides matching TRBD2. Germline CDR1 GTSNPN, CDR2 SVGIG (reference sequence). Trimming at V came to 1 base and at J to 1 base, leaving 6 bases not matched to a gene. CDR3 length equals 15 residues. CDR3 protein: CAWSAGSGPQETQYF. CDR3 bases: TGTGCCTGGAGTGCGGGTAGCGGGCCCCAAGAGACCCAGTACTTC. The full variable domain, rest sourced from reference TRBV30 and TRBJ2-5, is SQTIHQWPATLVQPVGSPLSLECTVEGTSNPNLYWYRQAAGRGLQLLFYSVGIGQISSEVPQNLSASRPQDRQFILSSKKLLLSDSGFYLCAWSAGSGPQETQYFGPGTRLLVL.

This chain links TRBV12-3 or TRBV12-4 with TRBJ1-6, with TRBD1 identical over 7 bases. CDR3 size: 13 residues. V lost 6 bases and J lost 15; bases outside the gene matches: 11. DNA for the CDR3: TGTGCCAGCAGCCTACAGGGGCCCGGGAACCTCCACTTT. Translating gives CASSLQGPGNLHF.

This chain links TRBV14 with TRBJ1-2, with TRBD1 identical over 8 bases. The CDR3 is 13 residues long. The J segment lost 5 bases and the V segment lost 5 bases, leaving 4 bases of the junction unmatched. The germline gives CDR1 SGHDN, CDR2 FVKESK. CDR3 loop: CASSSQGAYGYTF. In nucleotides, the CDR3 is TGTGCCAGCAGCTCCCAGGGGGCTTATGGCTACACCTTC.

This clone occurred once. V and J are TRBV9 and TRBJ2-5; 11 bases match TRBD1. Trimming took 4 bases from V and 5 from J; bases not matched to a gene: 7. The CDR3 covers 15 residues. Germline CDR1 reads SGDLS; CDR2 reads YYNGEE. Here the CDR3 reads CASSYGQGAWETQYF. CDR3 sequence (DNA): TGTGCCAGCAGCTATGGACAGGGGGCTTGGGAGACCCAGTACTTC.

The J gene is TRBJ2-3, the V gene TRBV6-6, with 7 bases fitting TRBD2. This CDR3 comprises 13 residues. Looked up from germline, CDR1 is MNHNY and CDR2 is SVGAGI (reference sequence). V gave up 8 bases and J gave up 1 base; unmatched junction bases: 3. The CDR3 reads CASGEGGTDTQYF. The CDR3 region has the DNA TGTGCCAGCGGGGAGGGTGGCACAGATACGCAGTATTTT.

The chain joins TRBV29-1 to TRBJ1-5; 10 positions match TRBD1. The CDR3 sequence is 13 residues long. Losses at the gene ends were 6 bases for V and 5 bases for J; bases not matched to a gene: 4. The germline gives CDR1 SQVTM, CDR2 ANQGSEA. The CDR3 DNA reads as TGCAGCGTGGGACAGGGGACAGATCAGCCCCAGCATTTT. This encodes CSVGQGTDQPQHF.

This sequence joins TRBV5-6 and TRBJ2-5; no reliable D call. There are 12 residues in the CDR3. Trimming took off 1 base at V and 5 bases at J, with 6 bases between the two ends. The germline V gene encodes CDR1 SGHDT and CDR2 YYEEEE. For the CDR3, the DNA is TGTGCCAGCAGCTTGAGAGTGGAGACCCAGTACTTC. It specifies CASSLRVETQYF.

The V and J genes are TRBV2 and TRBJ2-3; 7 positions agree with TRBD1. This CDR3 is 12 amino acids long. Trimming took 3 bases from V and 9 from J; bases not matched to a gene: 3. Germline CDR1 and CDR2: SNHLY and FYNNEI. The CDR3 is CASSDSRGTQYF. DNA for the CDR3: TGTGCCAGCAGTGATTCCAGGGGGACGCAGTATTTT. Full variable domain (rest looked up from reference TRBV2 and TRBJ2-3): EPEVTQTPSHQVTQMGQEVILRCVPISNHLYFYWYRQILGQKVEFLVSFYNNEISEKSEIFDDQFSVERPDGSNFTLKIRSTKLEDSAMYFCASSDSRGTQYFGPGTRLTVL.

The genes are TRBV19 and TRBJ1-2; TRBD1 aligns across 8 bases. This CDR3 has 13 amino acids. V gave up 3 bases and J gave up 5 bases; unmatched junction bases: 2. Germline V CDR1 and CDR2: LNHDA, SQIVND (reference sequence). This chain's CDR3 is CASSIDRGYGYTF. The DNA for the CDR3 is TGTGCCAGTAGTATTGACAGGGGATATGGCTACACCTTC.